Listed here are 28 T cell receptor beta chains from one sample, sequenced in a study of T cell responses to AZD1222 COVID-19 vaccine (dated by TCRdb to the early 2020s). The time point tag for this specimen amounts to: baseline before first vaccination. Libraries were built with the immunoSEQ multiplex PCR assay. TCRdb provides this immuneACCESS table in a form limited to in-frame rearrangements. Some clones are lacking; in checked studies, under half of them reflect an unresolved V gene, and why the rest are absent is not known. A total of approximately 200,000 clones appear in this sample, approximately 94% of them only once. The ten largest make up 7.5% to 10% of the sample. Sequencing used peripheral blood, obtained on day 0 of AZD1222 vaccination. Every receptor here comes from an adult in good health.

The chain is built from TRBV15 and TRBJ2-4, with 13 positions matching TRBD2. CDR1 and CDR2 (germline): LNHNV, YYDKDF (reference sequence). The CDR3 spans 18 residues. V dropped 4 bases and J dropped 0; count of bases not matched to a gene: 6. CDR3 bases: TGTGCCACCAGCAACAGACTAGCGGGAGGCCTAGCCAAAAACATTCAGTACTTC. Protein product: CATSNRLAGGLAKNIQYF.

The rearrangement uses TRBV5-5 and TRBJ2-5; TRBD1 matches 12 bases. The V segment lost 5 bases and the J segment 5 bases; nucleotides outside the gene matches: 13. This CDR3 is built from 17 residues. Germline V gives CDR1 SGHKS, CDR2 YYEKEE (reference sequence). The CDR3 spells CASRSAGTGGPRETQYF. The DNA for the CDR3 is TGTGCCAGCAGGTCAGCCGGGACAGGGGGCCCCCGGGAGACCCAGTACTTC.

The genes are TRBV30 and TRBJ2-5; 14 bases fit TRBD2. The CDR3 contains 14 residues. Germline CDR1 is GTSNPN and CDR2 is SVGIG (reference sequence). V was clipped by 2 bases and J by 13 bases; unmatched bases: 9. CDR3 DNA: TGTGCCTGGAGTACCCGGACTAGCGGGAGGCCGCGGTACTTC. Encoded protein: CAWSTRTSGRPRYF.

For the CDR3, the DNA is TGCGCCAGCAGCTTGATAATGAACACTGAAGCTTTCTTT. Translation: CASSLIMNTEAFF. This rearrangement joins TRBV5-1 to TRBJ1-1; D unclear. This CDR3 region has 13 residues. Trimming took 1 base from V and 0 from J, leaving 4 bases between them. Per the germline V gene, CDR1 is SGHRS and CDR2 is YFSETQ.

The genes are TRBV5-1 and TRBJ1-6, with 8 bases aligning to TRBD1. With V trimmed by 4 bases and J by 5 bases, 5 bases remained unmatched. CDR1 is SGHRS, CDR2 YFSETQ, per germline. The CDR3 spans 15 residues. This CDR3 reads CASSADRVNNSPLHF. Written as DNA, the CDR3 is TGCGCCAGCAGCGCGGACAGGGTGAATAATTCACCCCTCCACTTT.

The CDR3, as DNA: TGCGCCAGCAGCTTGGAGAGCGGGAGAAGGCAGTTCTTC. It is translated as CASSLESGRRQFF. The chain uses TRBV5-1 and TRBJ2-1; 8 bases line up with TRBD2. V shed 0 bases and J 12 bases; nucleotides not matched to a gene: 5. This CDR3 comprises 13 residues. In germline, CDR1 is SGHRS, CDR2 YFSETQ.

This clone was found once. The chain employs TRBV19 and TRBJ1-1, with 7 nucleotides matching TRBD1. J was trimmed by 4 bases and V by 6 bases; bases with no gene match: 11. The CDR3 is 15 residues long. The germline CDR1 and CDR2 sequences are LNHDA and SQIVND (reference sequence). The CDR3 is CASSAGTVRGTEAFF. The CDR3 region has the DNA TGTGCCAGTAGCGCCGGGACAGTAAGGGGCACTGAAGCTTTCTTT.

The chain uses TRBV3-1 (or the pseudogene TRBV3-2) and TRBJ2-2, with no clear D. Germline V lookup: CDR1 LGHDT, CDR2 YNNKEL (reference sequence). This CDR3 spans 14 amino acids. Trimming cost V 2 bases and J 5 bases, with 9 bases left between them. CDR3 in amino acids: CASSQRSGTGELFF. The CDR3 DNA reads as TGTGCCAGCAGCCAACGGTCTGGGACCGGGGAGCTGTTTTTT.

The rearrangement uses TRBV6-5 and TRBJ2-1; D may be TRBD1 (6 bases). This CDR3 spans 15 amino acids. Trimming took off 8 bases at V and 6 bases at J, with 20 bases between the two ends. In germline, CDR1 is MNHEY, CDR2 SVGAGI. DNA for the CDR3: TGTGCCAGCTGGTCGAGGGACAAAGGGTTCAATGAGCAGTTCTTC. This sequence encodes CASWSRDKGFNEQFF.

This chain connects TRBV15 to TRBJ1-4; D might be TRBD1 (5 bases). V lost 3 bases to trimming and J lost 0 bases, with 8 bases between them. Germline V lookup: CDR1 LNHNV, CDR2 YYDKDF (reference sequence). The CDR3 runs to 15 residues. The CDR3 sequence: CATSRTAATNEKLFF. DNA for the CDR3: TGTGCCACCAGCAGGACAGCCGCAACTAATGAAAAACTGTTTTTT.

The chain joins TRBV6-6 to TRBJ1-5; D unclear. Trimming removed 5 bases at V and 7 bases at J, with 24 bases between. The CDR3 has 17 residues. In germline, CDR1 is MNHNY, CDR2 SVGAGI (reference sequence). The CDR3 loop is CASSQLPPPGATQPQHF. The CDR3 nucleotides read TGTGCCAGCAGTCAACTCCCCCCCCCGGGAGCGACGCAGCCCCAGCATTTT.

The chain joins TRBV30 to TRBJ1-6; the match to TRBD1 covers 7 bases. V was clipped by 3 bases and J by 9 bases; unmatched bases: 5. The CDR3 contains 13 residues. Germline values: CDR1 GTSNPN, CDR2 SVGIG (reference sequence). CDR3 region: CAWRGPGGSPLHF. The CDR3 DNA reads TGTGCCTGGAGGGGCCCAGGGGGTTCACCCCTCCACTTT.

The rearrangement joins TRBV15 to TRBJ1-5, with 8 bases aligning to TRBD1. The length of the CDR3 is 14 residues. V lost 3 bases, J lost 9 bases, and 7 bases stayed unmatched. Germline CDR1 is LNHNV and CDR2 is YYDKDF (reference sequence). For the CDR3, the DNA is TGTGCCACCAGCAGGGACAGGGCGCATCGGCCCCAGCATTTT. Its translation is CATSRDRAHRPQHF.

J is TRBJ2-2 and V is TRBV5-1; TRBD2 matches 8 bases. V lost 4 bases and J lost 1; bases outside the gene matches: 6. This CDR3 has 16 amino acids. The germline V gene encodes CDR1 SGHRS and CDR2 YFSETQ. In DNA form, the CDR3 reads TGCGCCAGCAGCCACATAGCGGGATTGAACACCGGGGAGCTGTTTTTT. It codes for CASSHIAGLNTGELFF.

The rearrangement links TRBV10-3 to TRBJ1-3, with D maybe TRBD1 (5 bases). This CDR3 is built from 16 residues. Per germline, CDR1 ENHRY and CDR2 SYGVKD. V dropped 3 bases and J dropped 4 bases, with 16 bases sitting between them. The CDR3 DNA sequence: TGTGCCATCAGTGAATCGGGGGGTATGAGAGGAAACACCATATATTTT. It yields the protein CAISESGGMRGNTIYF.

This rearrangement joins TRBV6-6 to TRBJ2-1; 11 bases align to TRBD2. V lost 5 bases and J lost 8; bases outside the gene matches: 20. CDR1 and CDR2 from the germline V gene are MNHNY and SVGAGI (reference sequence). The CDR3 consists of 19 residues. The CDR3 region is CASSRKSGTSGPRDHEQFF. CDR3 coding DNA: TGTGCCAGCAGTCGAAAATCCGGGACTAGCGGACCCCGGGACCATGAGCAGTTCTTC.

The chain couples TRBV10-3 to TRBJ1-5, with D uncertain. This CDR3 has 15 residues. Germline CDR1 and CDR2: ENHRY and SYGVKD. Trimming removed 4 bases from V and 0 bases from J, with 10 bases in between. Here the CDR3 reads CAISGGENSNQPQHF. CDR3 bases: TGTGCCATCAGTGGCGGGGAAAATAGCAATCAGCCCCAGCATTTT.

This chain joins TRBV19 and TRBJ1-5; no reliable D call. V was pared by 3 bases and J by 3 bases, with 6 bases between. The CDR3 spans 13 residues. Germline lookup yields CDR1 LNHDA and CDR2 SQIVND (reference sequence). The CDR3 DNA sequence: TGTGCCAGTAGTATCCAGGACAATCAGCCCCAGCATTTT. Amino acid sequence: CASSIQDNQPQHF.

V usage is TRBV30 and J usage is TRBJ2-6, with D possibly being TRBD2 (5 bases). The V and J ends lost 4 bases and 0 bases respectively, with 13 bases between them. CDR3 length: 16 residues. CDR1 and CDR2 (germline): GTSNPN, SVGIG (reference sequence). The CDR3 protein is CAWTASRRSGANVLTF. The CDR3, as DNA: TGTGCCTGGACGGCTAGCAGACGCTCTGGGGCCAACGTCCTGACTTTC.

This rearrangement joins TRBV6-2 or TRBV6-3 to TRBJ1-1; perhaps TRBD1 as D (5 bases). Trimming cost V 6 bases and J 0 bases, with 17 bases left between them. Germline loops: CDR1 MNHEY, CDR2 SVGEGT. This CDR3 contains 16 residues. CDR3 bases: TGTGCCAGCAGCTCGGAGCGGGGGGTGATGAACACTGAAGCTTTCTTT. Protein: CASSSERGVMNTEAFF.

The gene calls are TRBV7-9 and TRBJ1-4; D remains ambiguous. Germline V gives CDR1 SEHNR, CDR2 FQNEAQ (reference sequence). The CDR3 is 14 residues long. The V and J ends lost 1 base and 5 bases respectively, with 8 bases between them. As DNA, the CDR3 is TGTGCCAGCAGCTTAGACGGGAGAAATGAAAAACTGTTTTTT. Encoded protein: CASSLDGRNEKLFF.

CDR3 sequence (DNA): TGTGCCAGCAGCTCCTTTTCGGGAGGGCCTCAGGAGACCCAGTACTTC. The encoded protein is CASSSFSGGPQETQYF. This chain connects TRBV9 to TRBJ2-5; 8 nucleotides match TRBD2. This CDR3 has 16 amino acids. V shed 4 bases and J 5 bases; nucleotides not matched to a gene: 13. Germline lookup yields CDR1 SGDLS and CDR2 YYNGEE. Using reference TRBV9 and TRBJ2-5 for the parts outside the CDR3, the full variable domain is DSGVTQTPKHLITATGQRVTLRCSPRSGDLSVYWYQQSLDQGLQFLIQYYNGEERAKGNILERFSAQQFPDLHSELNLSSLELGDSALYFCASSSFSGGPQETQYFGPGTRLLVL.

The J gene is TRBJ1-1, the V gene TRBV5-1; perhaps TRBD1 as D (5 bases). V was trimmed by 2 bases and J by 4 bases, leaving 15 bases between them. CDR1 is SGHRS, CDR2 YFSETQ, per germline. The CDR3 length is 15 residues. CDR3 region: CASSLRGTISTEAFF. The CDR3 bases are TGCGCCAGCAGCTTAAGGGGCACTATCTCCACTGAAGCTTTCTTT.

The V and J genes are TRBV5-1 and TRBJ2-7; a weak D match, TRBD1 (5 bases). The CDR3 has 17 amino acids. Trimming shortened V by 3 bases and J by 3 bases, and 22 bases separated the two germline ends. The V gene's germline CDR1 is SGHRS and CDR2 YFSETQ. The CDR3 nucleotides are TGCGCCAGCAGCTCCTGGCAGGGCGGCCAAGAAAACTACGAGCAGTACTTC. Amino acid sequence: CASSSWQGGQENYEQYF.

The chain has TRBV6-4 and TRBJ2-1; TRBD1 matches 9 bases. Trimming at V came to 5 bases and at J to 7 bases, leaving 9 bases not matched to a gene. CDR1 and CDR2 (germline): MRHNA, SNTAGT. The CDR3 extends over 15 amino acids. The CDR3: CASSPTGTGTNEQFF. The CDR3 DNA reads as TGTGCCAGCAGTCCCACCGGGACAGGGACTAATGAGCAGTTCTTC.

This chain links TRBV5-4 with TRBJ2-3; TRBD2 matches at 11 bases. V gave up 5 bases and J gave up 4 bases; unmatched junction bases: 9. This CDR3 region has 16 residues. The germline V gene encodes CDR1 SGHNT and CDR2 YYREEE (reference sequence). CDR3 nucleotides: TGTGCCAGCAGACAGACTAGCGGGAAAGTTTCAGATACGCAGTATTTT. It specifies CASRQTSGKVSDTQYF. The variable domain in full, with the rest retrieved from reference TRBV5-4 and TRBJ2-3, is ETGVTQSPTHLIKTRGQQVTLRCSSQSGHNTVSWYQQALGQGPQFIFQYYREEENGRGNFPPRFSGLQFPNYSSELNVNALELDDSALYLCASRQTSGKVSDTQYFGPGTRLTVL.

In DNA form, the CDR3 reads TGTGCCAGTAGCAAGGCGGACAGGGTGAATCAGCCCCAGCATTTT. It specifies CASSKADRVNQPQHF. The chain couples TRBV19 to TRBJ1-5; 8 bases are shared with TRBD1. Looked up from germline, CDR1 is LNHDA and CDR2 is SQIVND (reference sequence). The CDR3 extends over 15 amino acids. The junction had 8 bases not matched to a gene; V was cut back by 6 bases and J by 4 bases.

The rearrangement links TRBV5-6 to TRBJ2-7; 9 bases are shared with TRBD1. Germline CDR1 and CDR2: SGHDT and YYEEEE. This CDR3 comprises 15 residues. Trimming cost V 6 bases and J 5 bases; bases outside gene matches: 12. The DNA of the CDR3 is TGTGCCAGCAACCTCCCCGGGACAGGGTTTCACGAGCAGTACTTC. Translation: CASNLPGTGFHEQYF.